Here is one T cell receptor (beta chain) with its context. The source of the sample is a study of shared clonotypes between healthy human individuals. Sequencing used immunoSEQ multiplex PCR; TCRdb keeps in-frame clones, though not all of them. This table has about 1.1 million clones, roughly 80% appearing once. V lost 5 bases, J lost 4 bases, and 13 bases stayed unmatched. The germline CDR1 and CDR2 sequences are MDHEN and SYDVKM. The CDR3 runs 16 residues. The chain is built from TRBV28 and TRBJ1-2, with TRBD1 identical over 7 bases. Source material: memory CD4+ T cells from PBMCs. Sample subset: CD45RA-negative fraction. The clonotype was recovered from a man younger than 35 in good health. Some clones in this sample may be carry-over from other donors' samples. CDR3 bases: TGTGCCAGCAGTCTACAAGACCGGGACAGACCCTATGGCTACACCTTC. Translating gives CASSLQDRDRPYGYTF.